Sequencing of this TCR beta chain was carried out in a study of glioma-infiltrating T cells after dendritic cell vaccination. At the level of the study: The vaccine used monocyte-derived dendritic cells pulsed overnight with autologous tumor lysate.

Trimming took 4 bases from V and 3 from J, leaving 18 bases between them. This CDR3 has 16 residues. Germline V gene lookup returns CDR1 MNHEY and CDR2 SVGAGI. To note about this clone: Antigen specificity is unknown.

The immunoSEQ assay amplified TCRB CDR3 from up to about 2 ug DNA. Sequencing used immunoSEQ multiplex PCR; TCRdb keeps in-frame clones, though not all of them. Of tens of thousands of clones in the sample, approximately 90% are singletons; the top ten hold 3.2%. Overall study findings and caveats: Only a small number of patients had complete blood and tumor samples.

The V call is TRBV6-5, the J call TRBJ1-2; a weak D match, TRBD1 (5 bases). The TCR was taken from a human donor with glioblastoma. The sample here was blood, taken before dendritic cell vaccination. The CDR3 spells CASSSRSTGTYYGYTF. CDR3 nucleotides: TGTGCCAGCAGTTCCCGATCAACCGGGACTTACTATGGCTACACCTTC.